The clone carrying this T cell receptor beta chain was detected only a few times. The antigen is unknown. Original analysis: TCR counts had a median of about 100,000 per sample and spanned about 20,000 to 700,000. MiXCR, applied by TCRdb to the RACE reads, yields one record per CDR3 protein. TCRdb's processing, not the authors' own work, is the source of the V and J calls. Of 240,000 or so distinct CDR3 sequences listed, approximately 8.6% are singletons. Germline loops: CDR1 MNHEY, CDR2 SMNVEV (reference sequence). V was pared by 5 bases and J by 4 bases, with 11 bases between. The CDR3 is 13 amino acids. The sample is drawn from a study of human T cells and chemical hapten exposure. General study findings and limits: Versus controls, significantly more large CDR3 similarity clusters arose from expanded TCRs.

Time point indicated: pre-sensitization, week 0. Treatment noted: therapeutic diphenylcyclopropenone sensitization with weekly scalp DPC. Patches went on only after blood had been drawn each time. The clonotype comes from a woman between 40 and 55 years old with alopecia areata. Some clones in this sample may be carry-over from other donors' samples. The material sequenced was whole blood, taken in connection with sensitization to the hapten diphenylcyclopropenone (DPC). The gene calls are TRBV27 and TRBJ1-2; D is undetermined. The CDR3 DNA is TGTGCCAGCAGTGTTGGGCCGGCCTATGGCTACACCTTC. Its translation: CASSVGPAYGYTF.